Listed below are T cell receptor beta chains from one sample, sequenced in a study of T cell repertoires in cytomegalovirus infection. TCRdb re-called the reads through MiXCR, storing one row per CDR3 protein. The sample gives almost 550,000 distinct CDR3 sequences, 15% to 20% of which show up once; about 24% is in the top ten. The material sequenced was CD8+ T cells from PBMCs. The receptors were sampled from a human donor in good health (CMV status not recorded). Some clones in this sample may be carry-over from other donors' samples. Both conserved end residues are part of each CDR3. A D gene is named only where the DNA matches it firmly. Clone size is stated in some rows and not others, as once, few, many or a class when expanded.

D gene: NA; J gene: TRBJ1-4; clone size: NA; V gene: TRBV12-5; CDR3 protein: CASGLVQENEKLFF; CDR3 DNA: TGTGCTAGTGGTTTGGTACAGGAAAATGAAAAACTGTTTTTT
D gene: NA; J gene: TRBJ1-5; clone size: few; V gene: TRBV19; CDR3 protein: CASSIRGGMGSLLNQPQHF; CDR3 DNA: TGTGCCAGTAGTATAAGGGGGGGGATGGGCAGCCTACTCAATCAGCCCCAGCATTTT
D gene: NA; J gene: TRBJ1-2; clone size: few; V gene: TRBV29-1; CDR3 protein: CSVGLRNYGYTF; CDR3 DNA: TGCAGCGTCGGACTGAGAAACTATGGCTACACCTTC
D gene: NA; J gene: TRBJ2-7; clone size: NA; V gene: TRBV7-3; CDR3 protein: CASSAALGHEQYF; CDR3 DNA: TGTGCCAGCAGCGCGGCCTTGGGTCACGAGCAGTACTTC
D gene: NA; J gene: TRBJ1-4; clone size: few; V gene: TRBV5-8; CDR3 protein: CASRTMKRGLNEKLFF; CDR3 DNA: TGTGCCAGCAGAACGATGAAACGGGGCCTGAATGAAAAACTGTTTTTT
D gene: NA; J gene: TRBJ2-1; clone size: few; V gene: TRBV13; CDR3 protein: CASSDPSRGDNEQFF; CDR3 DNA: TGTGCCAGCAGCGATCCCTCCCGGGGCGACAATGAGCAGTTCTTC
D gene: TRBD1; J gene: TRBJ1-1; clone size: NA; V gene: TRBV5-1; CDR3 protein: CASSLLDRVYPEAFF; CDR3 DNA: TGCGCCAGCAGCTTGTTGGACAGGGTCTATCCTGAAGCTTTCTTT
D gene: TRBD1; J gene: TRBJ2-7; clone size: many; V gene: TRBV7-6; CDR3 protein: CASSPGQGLSSYEQYF; CDR3 DNA: TGTGCCAGCAGCCCGGGACAGGGATTGAGCTCCTACGAGCAGTACTTC
D gene: NA; J gene: TRBJ2-5; clone size: many; V gene: TRBV27; CDR3 protein: CASSLTVRETQYF; CDR3 DNA: TGCGCCAGCAGCTTGACAGTCCGGGAGACCCAGTACTTC
D gene: NA; J gene: TRBJ2-5; clone size: NA; V gene: TRBV27; CDR3 protein: CASRDGNQETQYF; CDR3 DNA: TGTGCCAGCAGGGACGGAAACCAAGAGACCCAGTACTTC
D gene: NA; J gene: TRBJ2-3; clone size: many; V gene: TRBV7-2; CDR3 protein: CASSLKDSRTDTQYF; CDR3 DNA: TGTGCCAGCAGCTTAAAGGACTCCCGCACAGATACGCAGTATTTT
D gene: NA; J gene: TRBJ2-3; clone size: few; V gene: TRBV10-3; CDR3 protein: CAISEWVGSTTDTQYF; CDR3 DNA: TGTGCCATCAGTGAGTGGGTGGGGTCCACCACAGATACGCAGTATTTT